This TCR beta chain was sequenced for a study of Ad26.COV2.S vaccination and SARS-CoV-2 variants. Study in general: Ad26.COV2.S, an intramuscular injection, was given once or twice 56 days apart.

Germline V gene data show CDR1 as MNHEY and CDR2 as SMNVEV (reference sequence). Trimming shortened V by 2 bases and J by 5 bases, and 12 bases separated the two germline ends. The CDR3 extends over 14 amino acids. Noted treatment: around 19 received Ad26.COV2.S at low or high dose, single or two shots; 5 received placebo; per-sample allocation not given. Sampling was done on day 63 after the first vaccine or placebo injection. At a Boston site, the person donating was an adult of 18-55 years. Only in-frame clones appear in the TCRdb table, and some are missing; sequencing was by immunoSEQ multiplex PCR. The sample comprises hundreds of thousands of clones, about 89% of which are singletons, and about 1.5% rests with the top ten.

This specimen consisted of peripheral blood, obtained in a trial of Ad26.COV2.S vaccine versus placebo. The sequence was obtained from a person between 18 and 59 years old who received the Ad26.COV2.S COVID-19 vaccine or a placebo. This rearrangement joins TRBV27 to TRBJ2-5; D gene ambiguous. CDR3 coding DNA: TGTGCCAGCAGTTTAGAGAAAGGGTCGGAGACCCAGTACTTC. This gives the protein CASSLEKGSETQYF.